Reported below is one T cell receptor (beta chain). The assay was immunoSEQ multiplex PCR, and TCRdb's table has in-frame clones only and misses some. The sample shows 350,000 to 450,000 clones, approximately 86% of them seen only once. The source of the sample is a study of blood T cell repertoires in COVID-19. Germline V gene data show CDR1 as LNHDA and CDR2 as SQIVND (reference sequence). V lost 6 bases, J lost 1 base, and 9 bases lay in between. CDR3 length: 13 amino acids. The clonotype comes from a human donor in a cohort sampled during active COVID-19. Material for sequencing was peripheral blood. The chain is built from TRBV19 and TRBJ2-5, with D possibly matching TRBD1 (5 bases). CDR3 coding DNA: TGTGCCAGTAGCCAGGGCTTCCAAGAGACCCAGTACTTC. Residues: CASSQGFQETQYF.